The 6 T cell receptor beta chains given below trace back to one sample, sequenced in a study of blood T cells in healthy people across ages. For the second PCR, which ran for roughly 6 to 12 cycles, a sample-barcoded 5' primer and a J-beta primer mix were used. TCRdb processed the 5' RACE reads anew with MiXCR; each CDR3 protein has one entry. The data hold some 940,000 distinct CDR3 sequences, with around 29% observed a single time. This same sample was also taken into another study, of T cells of mothers and their children.

Specimen: blood. Receptors originate from a woman aged 40 to 50 in good health.

The gene calls are TRBV10-3 and TRBJ2-7; tentatively, D is TRBD1 (6 bases). There are 13 residues in the CDR3. V shed 5 bases and J shed 6 bases, with 14 bases lying between them. CDR1 is ENHRY and CDR2 is SYGVKD in the germline V gene. This chain's CDR3 is CAISNLGRGEQYF. The CDR3 DNA sequence: TGTGCCATCAGTAACCTGGGCAGGGGCGAGCAGTACTTC.

The V gene is TRBV12-3 or TRBV12-4, the J gene TRBJ2-3; 8 bases fit TRBD1. The V gene end was trimmed by 2 bases and the J gene end by 7 bases; junction bases not matched to a gene: 11. The CDR3 has 16 amino acids. DNA of the CDR3: TGTGCCAGCAGTTTATCAGGGGGCCCTACCATTAATACGCAGTATTTT. It specifies CASSLSGGPTINTQYF.

This clonotype was counted at least ten times. The rearrangement uses TRBV27 and TRBJ2-7; 7 nucleotides agree with TRBD1. This CDR3 has 15 amino acids. Germline loops: CDR1 MNHEY, CDR2 SMNVEV (reference sequence). The trim removed 1 base at V and 3 bases at J, leaving 6 bases unmatched. The CDR3 sequence: CASSLLDRRLYEQYF. CDR3 coding DNA: TGTGCCAGCAGTTTATTGGACAGGAGGCTCTACGAGCAGTACTTC.

In the case of this clonotype: This may stem from a read error, because a much larger clone lies one nucleotide away. This chain uses TRBV5-1 with TRBJ1-2, with D possibly TRBD1 on 6 matching bases. The germline CDR1 and CDR2 sequences are SGHRS and YFSETQ. The CDR3 loop spans 14 amino acids. Trimming stripped 3 bases from V and 8 bases from J, with 17 bases between. The CDR3 sequence is CASSWVSGEVGYTF. In DNA form, the CDR3 reads TGCGCCAGCAGCTGGGTTTCAGGGGAGGTGGGCTACACCTTC.

The rearrangement uses TRBV20-1 and TRBJ2-5, with 14 bases that match TRBD2. Germline CDR1 DFQATT, CDR2 SNEGSKA (reference sequence). This CDR3 region has 16 residues. With 3 bases clipped from V and 4 bases from J, the junction kept 7 bases outside the gene matches. DNA of the CDR3: TGCAGTGCTAGGTGGACTAGCGGGGGGTTTAGAGAGACCCAGTACTTC. This gives the protein CSARWTSGGFRETQYF.

This clonotype showed up just a few times. The CDR3 DNA follows: TGTGCCAGCAGTCACGGACAGGGTGACTACGCCCAGTACTTC. Translated: CASSHGQGDYAQYF. The J gene is TRBJ2-7, the V gene TRBV12-3 or TRBV12-4; 8 positions match TRBD1. With V trimmed by 5 bases and J by 10 bases, 13 bases remained unmatched. CDR3 length equals 14 residues.